This T cell receptor beta chain was sequenced for a study of Ad26.COV2.S vaccination and SARS-CoV-2 variants. Study-level results: Total responses of T cells may have been underestimated by the analyses of TCR breadth and depth.

Concerning this clone itself: Its target is unknown.

The treatment is: some 19 received Ad26.COV2.S at low or high dose, single or two shots; roughly five received placebo; per-sample allocation not given. Vaccine and placebo recipients were sampled on day 63 after the first injection. Sequencing used immunoSEQ multiplex PCR; TCRdb keeps in-frame clones, though not all of them. The repertoire holds roughly 250,000 clones, with 87% as singletons. Sequencing used peripheral blood, obtained in a trial of Ad26.COV2.S vaccine versus placebo. This clonotype was sampled from a person aged 18 to 65 who received the Ad26.COV2.S COVID-19 vaccine or a placebo.

The CDR3 sequence: CASSLSYRQETQYF. The CDR3 region has the DNA TGCGCCAGCAGCTTGTCTTACAGACAAGAGACCCAGTACTTC. J is TRBJ2-5 and V is TRBV5-1; D unclear. CDR3 size: 14 residues. Germline CDR1 reads SGHRS; CDR2 reads YFSETQ. Trimming pared 1 base from V and 2 bases from J, leaving 9 bases between. Drawing the rest from reference TRBV5-1 and TRBJ2-5, the complete variable domain is KAGVTQTPRYLIKTRGQQVTLSCSPISGHRSVSWYQQTPGQGLQFLFEYFSETQRNKGNFPGRFSGRQFSNSRSEMNVSTLELGDSALYLCASSLSYRQETQYFGPGTRLLVL.